Each of the 21 T cell receptor beta chains below was sequenced from the same sample in a study of blood T cell repertoires in COVID-19. Measured with immunoSEQ multiplex PCR; TCRdb has only the in-frame clones, and not every one. The data show 210,000 or so clones, with 80% seen just once and around 4.5% held by the top ten. The sequencing sample was made of PBMCs or T cells enriched from blood (not recorded which). The receptors stem from a man aged 25-45 years with acute COVID-19.

This chain joins TRBV6-5 and TRBJ2-3; D unclear. This CDR3 spans 14 amino acids. Germline loops: CDR1 MNHEY, CDR2 SVGAGI. V lost 5 bases to trimming and J lost 2 bases, with 11 bases between them. The CDR3 coding sequence is TGTGCCAGCAGTCCCGAGACTTACACAGATACGCAGTATTTT. It yields the protein CASSPETYTDTQYF.

This clone has a handful of counts. V is TRBV28 and J is TRBJ1-4; D not certain. Germline CDR1 reads MDHEN; CDR2 reads SYDVKM. There are 14 residues in the CDR3. Between the trimmed V and J ends, which lost 2 bases and 8 bases, there was a span of 12 bases. This chain's CDR3 is CASSLAGNNEKLFF. The DNA for the CDR3 is TGTGCCAGCAGTTTAGCCGGGAATAACGAAAAACTGTTTTTT.

The V call is TRBV5-6, the J call TRBJ2-7, with D perhaps matching TRBD2 (5 bases). V was clipped by 1 base and J by 5 bases, with 10 bases between them. CDR1 and CDR2 from the germline V gene are SGHDT and YYEEEE. The CDR3 runs to 13 residues. CDR3 in amino acids: CASSLSGSHEQYF. For the CDR3, the DNA is TGTGCCAGCAGCTTGTCGGGGTCCCACGAGCAGTACTTC. The full variable domain, completed using reference TRBV5-6 and TRBJ2-7, is DAGVTQSPTHLIKTRGQQVTLRCSPKSGHDTVSWYQQALGQGPQFIFQYYEEEERQRGNFPDRFSGHQFPNYSSELNVNALLLGDSALYLCASSLSGSHEQYFGPGTRLTVT.

The chain is built from TRBV6-5 and TRBJ1-4; no clear D. The germline V gene has CDR1 MNHEY and CDR2 SVGAGI. The CDR3 totals 13 residues. V was clipped by 5 bases and J by 8 bases, with 12 bases between them. The CDR3 loop is CASSPRLEEKLFF. DNA of the CDR3: TGTGCCAGCAGTCCAAGGTTGGAGGAAAAACTGTTTTTT.

CDR3 nucleotide sequence: TGTGCCAGCAGTGACGCCGGGACTCAATGGTTCTTC. It encodes CASSDAGTQWFF. The chain joins TRBV12-3 or TRBV12-4 to TRBJ2-1; maybe TRBD2 (6 bases). V was shortened by 5 bases and J by 15 bases, with 17 bases between the two germline ends. This CDR3 is built from 12 residues.

The chain is built from TRBV5-1 and TRBJ2-1; TRBD1 aligns across 7 bases. With V trimmed by 4 bases and J by 1 base, 5 bases remained unmatched. Germline CDR1 is SGHRS and CDR2 is YFSETQ. This CDR3 has 15 amino acids. CDR3 region: CASSGTVGSYNEQFF. The CDR3 region has the DNA TGCGCCAGCAGCGGGACAGTGGGGTCCTACAATGAGCAGTTCTTC.

The chain employs TRBV6-5 and TRBJ1-5; D gene uncertain. The CDR3 sequence is 13 residues long. Germline CDR1 and CDR2: MNHEY and SVGAGI. Between the trimmed V and J ends, which lost 4 bases and 0 bases, there was a span of 4 bases. DNA of the CDR3: TGTGCCAGCAGTTCTTTTAGCAATCAGCCCCAGCATTTT. Encoded protein: CASSSFSNQPQHF.

The sample holds one count of this clone. This sequence joins TRBV9 and TRBJ1-6; D is possibly TRBD1 (5 bases). Per the germline V gene, CDR1 is SGDLS and CDR2 is YYNGEE. The CDR3 has 19 amino acids. With 0 bases removed from V and 7 bases from J, the gap between germline ends came to 23 bases. CDR3 sequence: CASSVAGAAPSLRNSPLHF. CDR3 bases: TGTGCCAGCAGCGTAGCTGGGGCAGCACCAAGCCTTCGGAATTCACCCCTCCACTTT.

The chain combines TRBV2 with TRBJ1-1; no clear D. V gave up 6 bases and J gave up 6 bases, with 11 bases separating them. Per the germline V gene, CDR1 is SNHLY and CDR2 is FYNNEI. The CDR3 runs 12 residues. The CDR3: CASSGGVAEAFF. CDR3 sequence (DNA): TGTGCCAGCAGCGGTGGAGTCGCTGAAGCTTTCTTT.

The CDR3 loop is CASSIDGGQPNPNYGYTF. Written as DNA, the CDR3 is TGTGCCAGTAGTATAGACGGGGGACAGCCCAATCCTAACTATGGCTACACCTTC. V usage is TRBV19 and J usage is TRBJ1-2, with TRBD1 matching over 7 bases. Losses at the gene ends were 0 bases for V and 0 bases for J; bases not matched to a gene: 10. Germline CDR1 is LNHDA and CDR2 is SQIVND (reference sequence). The CDR3 has 18 residues.

The chain links TRBV19 to TRBJ1-5; D gene ambiguous. Trimming left V 3 bases short and J 0 bases short, with 18 bases between. Germline-derived CDR1 and CDR2 are LNHDA and SQIVND (reference sequence). The CDR3 loop spans 18 amino acids. The CDR3, as DNA: TGTGCCAGTAGTATTCTTCCCCAGGCGGACTATAGCAATCAGCCCCAGCATTTT. Its protein product is CASSILPQADYSNQPQHF.

The CDR3 spells CASGVTGGDGYTF. As DNA, the CDR3 is TGTGCCAGTGGGGTCACAGGGGGAGATGGCTACACCTTC. This chain joins TRBV11-2 and TRBJ1-2, with 8 bases fitting TRBD1. The CDR3 has 13 amino acids. With V trimmed by 9 bases and J by 6 bases, 9 bases remained unmatched. Germline V gene sequence: CDR1 SGHAT, CDR2 FQNNGV. The full variable domain, in which reference TRBV11-2 and TRBJ1-2 provide the parts outside the CDR3, is EAGVAQSPRYKIIEKRQSVAFWCNPISGHATLYWYQQILGQGPKLLIQFQNNGVVDDSQLPKDRFSAERLKGVDSTLKIQPAKLEDSAVYLCASGVTGGDGYTFGSGTRLTVV.

The genes are TRBV5-1 and TRBJ2-5, with D tentatively TRBD1 (5 bases). The V gene's germline CDR1 is SGHRS and CDR2 YFSETQ. The CDR3 length is 13 residues. V was shortened by 4 bases and J by 3 bases, with 10 bases between the two germline ends. The CDR3 loop reads CASSLADKETQYF. DNA for the CDR3: TGCGCCAGCAGCCTGGCGGACAAAGAGACCCAGTACTTC.

The chain couples TRBV7-6 to TRBJ1-2; 8 positions match TRBD1. Per the germline V gene, CDR1 is SGHVS and CDR2 is FNYEAQ. With 5 bases clipped from V and 7 bases from J, the junction kept 9 bases outside the gene matches. The CDR3 covers 14 residues. The CDR3 protein is CASSPDRVGGGYTF. CDR3 nucleotides: TGTGCCAGCAGCCCGGACAGGGTGGGGGGTGGCTACACCTTC. The full variable domain, its missing parts supplied by reference TRBV7-6 and TRBJ1-2, is GAGVSQSPRYKVTKRGQDVALRCDPISGHVSLYWYRQALGQGPEFLTYFNYEAQQDKSGLPNDRFSAERPEGSISTLTIQRTEQRDSAMYRCASSPDRVGGGYTFGSGTRLTVV.

The rearrangement links TRBV27 to TRBJ1-5, with TRBD1 matching over 9 bases. The V gene end was trimmed by 5 bases and the J gene end by 7 bases; junction bases not matched to a gene: 6. CDR3 size: 14 residues. CDR1 is MNHEY, CDR2 SMNVEV, per germline (reference sequence). The CDR3 bases are TGTGCCAGCAGTGCGGACAGGGGCAGGCAGCCCCAGCATTTT. Translated, it gives CASSADRGRQPQHF.

This clone was detected only a few times. This chain uses TRBV28 with TRBJ2-2; D gene ambiguous. V was shortened by 6 bases and J by 0 bases, with 11 bases between the two germline ends. The CDR3 is made up of 15 amino acids. Germline V gene lookup returns CDR1 MDHEN and CDR2 SYDVKM. DNA for the CDR3: TGTGCCAGCAGACTTAGTTTCGCGAACACCGGGGAGCTGTTTTTT. As protein: CASRLSFANTGELFF.

The chain recombines TRBV19 with TRBJ1-5; 9 bases are a match to TRBD1. CDR3 length equals 15 residues. V gave up 5 bases and J gave up 7 bases; unmatched junction bases: 9. Germline V lookup: CDR1 LNHDA, CDR2 SQIVND (reference sequence). CDR3 protein: CASSLGLQGAQPQHF. The CDR3 region has the DNA TGTGCCAGTAGTTTGGGGTTACAGGGGGCACAGCCCCAGCATTTT. Complete variable domain (other parts from reference TRBV19 and TRBJ1-5): DGGITQSPKYLFRKEGQNVTLSCEQNLNHDAMYWYRQDPGQGLRLIYYSQIVNDFQKGDIAEGYSVSREKKESFPLTVTSAQKNPTAFYLCASSLGLQGAQPQHFGDGTRLSIL.

The chain carries TRBV20-1 and TRBJ1-1; possible D gene TRBD1, 5 bases. Germline CDR1 reads DFQATT; CDR2 reads SNEGSKA (reference sequence). V was trimmed by 3 bases and J by 13 bases, leaving 18 bases between them. The CDR3 contains 12 residues. CDR3 nucleotides: TGCAGTGCTAGTGGGCGGACACCCGACCATTTCTTT. Its translation is CSASGRTPDHFF.

The CDR3 coding sequence is TGTGCCAGCAGTCTTGACAGATTTGACTACAATGAGCAGTTCTTC. Translated: CASSLDRFDYNEQFF. V usage is TRBV6-5 and J usage is TRBJ2-1, with TRBD1 as a possible D gene (5 bases). CDR1 MNHEY and CDR2 SVGAGI come from the germline V gene. The CDR3 is 15 amino acids. The V and J ends lost 5 bases and 3 bases respectively, with 14 bases between them.

The DNA of the CDR3 is TGTGCCAGCAGCTTGAGGGGTAACTATGGCTACACCTTC. This encodes CASSLRGNYGYTF. V and J are TRBV5-4 and TRBJ1-2; D is possibly TRBD1 (5 bases). The germline CDR1 and CDR2 sequences are SGHNT and YYREEE (reference sequence). This CDR3 region has 13 residues. V gave up 1 base and J gave up 1 base, with 5 bases separating them.

The chain links TRBV5-4 to TRBJ2-7; 9 bases fit TRBD2. The germline CDR1 and CDR2 sequences are SGHNT and YYREEE (reference sequence). The junction had 6 bases not matched to a gene; V was cut back by 1 base and J by 1 base. This CDR3 contains 16 residues. The CDR3 is CASSLITSGRSYEQYF. The CDR3 DNA is TGTGCCAGCAGCTTGATCACTAGCGGGCGGTCCTACGAGCAGTACTTC.